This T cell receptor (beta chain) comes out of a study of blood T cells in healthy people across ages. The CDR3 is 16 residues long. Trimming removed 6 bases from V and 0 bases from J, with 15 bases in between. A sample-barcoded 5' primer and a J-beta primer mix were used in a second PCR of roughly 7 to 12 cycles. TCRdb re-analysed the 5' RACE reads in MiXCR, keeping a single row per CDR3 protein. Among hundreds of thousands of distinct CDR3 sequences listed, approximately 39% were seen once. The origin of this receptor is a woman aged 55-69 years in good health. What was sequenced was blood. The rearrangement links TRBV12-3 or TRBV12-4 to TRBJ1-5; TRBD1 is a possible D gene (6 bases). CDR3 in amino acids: CASRRSDRLSNQPQHF. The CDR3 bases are TGTGCCAGCAGAAGGTCGGACAGACTTAGCAATCAGCCCCAGCATTTT.